Listed below are T cell receptor beta chains from one sample, sequenced in a study of blood T cell repertoires in COVID-19. Generated by immunoSEQ multiplex PCR, the TCRdb table keeps only in-frame clones and is missing some. The table has a few hundred thousand clones, about 89% seen once. Material for sequencing was PBMCs or T cells enriched from blood (not recorded which). These TCRs come from a human donor in a cohort exposed to, infected with or recovered from COVID-19 (not recorded which). The donor label of this sample is uncertain. CDR3s include the opening cysteine and the closing phenylalanine or tryptophan. A D gene is named only where the DNA matches it firmly. Size values are once, few and many counts, or a class for expanded clones, and some rows have none.

cdr3_length	v_call	clone_size	j_call	d_call	cdr3_nt	cdr3_aa
13	TRBV5-8	.	TRBJ2-3	.	TGTGCCAGCAGCCCAGGACACGCAGATACGCAGTATTTT	CASSPGHADTQYF
15	TRBV6-6	.	TRBJ1-4	.	TGTGCCAGCAGTTACTCAAGACGTAGGGGTGAAAAACTGTTTTTT	CASSYSRRRGEKLFF
17	TRBV5-1	.	TRBJ1-2	TRBD1	TGCGCCAGCAGCCCTAACGGGGGGACAGGGGTAAACTATGGCTACACCTTC	CASSPNGGTGVNYGYTF
16	TRBV19	.	TRBJ1-2	TRBD1	TGTGCCAGTAGTATCCTTAAAGGACAGGGGGCGTTTGGCTACACCTTC	CASSILKGQGAFGYTF
15	TRBV4-3	.	TRBJ1-1	.	TGCGCCAGCAGCCACTCAGGGTGGGCGAACACTGAAGCTTTCTTT	CASSHSGWANTEAFF
16	TRBV7-8	.	TRBJ1-4	TRBD1	TGTGCCAGCAGCTTAGCGGACAGGGGTCGGAATGAAAAACTGTTTTTT	CASSLADRGRNEKLFF
15	TRBV7-9	.	TRBJ1-4	TRBD1	TGTGCCAGCAGCCCCAGGACAGGTGATATAGAAAAACTGTTTTTT	CASSPRTGDIEKLFF
15	TRBV9	.	TRBJ2-2	.	TGTGCCAGCAGCGTACAGGGGTGGGGCACCGGGGAGCTGTTTTTT	CASSVQGWGTGELFF
15	TRBV7-6	.	TRBJ2-3	TRBD2	TGTGCCAGCAGCTTAACCCCGGGGGGTACAGATACGCAGTATTTT	CASSLTPGGTDTQYF
16	TRBV7-2	.	TRBJ2-7	TRBD2	TGTGCCAGCAGCCCCCTGTCCAGGCGGGGGGGGTACGAGCAGTACTTC	CASSPLSRRGGYEQYF
15	TRBV19	.	TRBJ2-1	.	TGTGCCAGTAGTATAGGGGGGCTAGCTGGGAATGAGCAGTTCTTC	CASSIGGLAGNEQFF
14	TRBV6-4	.	TRBJ1-2	.	TGTGCCAGCAGTGCGTCCCCTCAAGGGGGTGGCTACACCTTC	CASSASPQGGGYTF
14	TRBV18	.	TRBJ1-2	.	TGTGCCAGCTCACCACGGCAGGCCAACTATGGCTACACCTTC	CASSPRQANYGYTF
14	TRBV18	.	TRBJ2-3	TRBD2	TGTGCCAGCTCACCACTAGCGGGGTCAGATACGCAGTATTTT	CASSPLAGSDTQYF
17	TRBV19	.	TRBJ1-5	TRBD1	TGTGCCAGTAGTATCCCGACAGGGGGCGCAGGCAATCAGCCCCAGCATTTT	CASSIPTGGAGNQPQHF
14	TRBV5-8	once	TRBJ1-1	.	TGTGCCAGCAGCCCTACAGGGATGGGTACTGAAGCTTTCTTT	CASSPTGMGTEAFF
13	TRBV5-4	few	TRBJ2-7	TRBD1	TGTGCCAGCAGCTCAGGGGGCAAGTACGAGCAGTACTTC	CASSSGGKYEQYF
16	TRBV15	.	TRBJ1-1	TRBD1	TGTGCCACCAGCAGAGCTGGGACAGGGGGAGGTACTGAAGCTTTCTTT	CATSRAGTGGGTEAFF
19	TRBV11-2	.	TRBJ1-2	TRBD1	TGTGCCAGCAGCTTAATCAGGAGCAGGGGGCCACCGGATGCTTATGGCTACACCTTC	CASSLIRSRGPPDAYGYTF
17	TRBV13	.	TRBJ1-2	.	TGTGCCAGCAGCTTAGGATCGGCAGGCTCATCTTTCTATGGCTACACCTTC	CASSLGSAGSSFYGYTF
12	TRBV12-3/TRBV12-4	.	TRBJ2-7	.	TGTGCCAGCAGTTTAGTCAGCTACGAGCAGTACTTC	CASSLVSYEQYF
14	TRBV18	.	TRBJ1-2	TRBD1	TGTGCCAGCTCATCCCAGGGGGCGCAGGATGGCTACACCTTC	CASSSQGAQDGYTF
14	TRBV5-4	.	TRBJ1-1	.	TGTGCCAGCAGCTTGGGCCGGGGAGGGGGTGAAGCTTTCTTT	CASSLGRGGGEAFF
16	TRBV19	.	TRBJ2-3	.	TGTGCCAGTAGTATTTTTTCTGGCGGGGGCACAGATACGCAGTATTTT	CASSIFSGGGTDTQYF
17	TRBV18	.	TRBJ1-5	TRBD1	TGTGCCAGCTCACCATTAAGTTTACAGGGGGGGGATCAGCCCCAGCATTTT	CASSPLSLQGGDQPQHF
16	TRBV7-2	.	TRBJ1-3	TRBD1	TGTGCCAGCAGCTGGGTACCAGGGGGGACTGGAAACACCATATATTTT	CASSWVPGGTGNTIYF
13	TRBV19	few	TRBJ1-5	.	TGTGCCAGTAGTATAGATCTGAGTCAGCCCCAGCATTTT	CASSIDLSQPQHF
16	TRBV6-1	.	TRBJ2-3	.	TGTGCCAGCAGTGAAGCTACAGGGTCAGGCACAGATACGCAGTATTTT	CASSEATGSGTDTQYF
14	TRBV6-5	.	TRBJ2-2	.	TGTGCCAGCATGAGAAGGGGGAACACCGGGGAGCTGTTTTTT	CASMRRGNTGELFF
13	TRBV3-1/TRBV3-2	once	TRBJ2-7	.	TGTGCCAGCAGCCAAGGAGGTAGCGCCGAGCAGTACTTC	CASSQGGSAEQYF
14	TRBV30	.	TRBJ1-1	.	TGTGCCTGGAGTTCAGGGGCCCCGAACACTGAAGCTTTCTTT	CAWSSGAPNTEAFF
17	TRBV4-2	.	TRBJ1-2	.	TGTGCCAGCAGCCTTGGAGTTAGGGACACAACTAACTATGGCTACACCTTC	CASSLGVRDTTNYGYTF
18	TRBV27	.	TRBJ2-1	TRBD2	TGTGCCAGCAGTCTCTACAAGACTAGCGGGGTGTCCTACAATGAGCAGTTCTTC	CASSLYKTSGVSYNEQFF
14	TRBV6-6	.	TRBJ1-1	.	TGTGCCAGCAGTGTACTTCCAGGGGACCCAGAAGCTTTCTTT	CASSVLPGDPEAFF
14	TRBV11-2	.	TRBJ2-1	TRBD2	TGTGCCAGCAGCTTTAGCCTAGCGGCGAATGAGCAGTTCTTC	CASSFSLAANEQFF
14	TRBV9	.	TRBJ1-2	.	TGTGCCAGCAGCGTGCAGGGATTTCCCTATGGCTACACCTTC	CASSVQGFPYGYTF
13	TRBV30	.	TRBJ1-1	.	TGTGCCTGGAGACTAACAGGGAACACTGAAGCTTTCTTT	CAWRLTGNTEAFF
14	TRBV5-1	.	TRBJ1-1	.	TGCGCCAGCAGCGGAACAGGGCTCAACACTGAAGCTTTCTTT	CASSGTGLNTEAFF
15	TRBV4-1	.	TRBJ1-2	TRBD1	TGCGCCAGCAGCCAAGCCCCCTCAGGGGGCAATGGCTACACCTTC	CASSQAPSGGNGYTF
14	TRBV11-2	few	TRBJ1-4	TRBD1	TGTGCCACACAAAAACAGGGGGCTGGGGAAAAACTGTTTTTT	CATQKQGAGEKLFF
13	TRBV7-3	.	TRBJ1-2	.	TGTGCCAGCAGCTTATATAGGGGAGGGGGCTACACCTTC	CASSLYRGGGYTF
13	TRBV9	.	TRBJ2-1	TRBD2	TGTGCCAGCAGCGTAGAACTAGCGGGTGAGCAGTTCTTC	CASSVELAGEQFF
17	TRBV7-2	.	TRBJ2-3	TRBD2	TGTGCCAGCAGCCCACGGACTAGCGGGGCTAGCACAGATACGCAGTATTTT	CASSPRTSGASTDTQYF
14	TRBV9	once	TRBJ1-5	TRBD1	TGTGCCAGCAGCTTGACAGGGTTAAATCAGCCCCAGCATTTT	CASSLTGLNQPQHF
15	TRBV5-4	.	TRBJ1-2	TRBD1	TGTGCCAGCAGCTTGGCGGGACAGGCTAACTATGGCTACACCTTC	CASSLAGQANYGYTF
16	TRBV7-6	.	TRBJ2-3	TRBD2	TGTGCCAGCAGCTTGGGACTAGCGGGGGCCACAGATACGCAGTATTTT	CASSLGLAGATDTQYF
14	TRBV4-1	.	TRBJ1-2	.	TGCGCCAGCAGCTACAGGGTAGCACGCTATGGCTACACCTTC	CASSYRVARYGYTF
13	TRBV5-1	.	TRBJ1-4	.	TGCGCCAGCAGCTTCACAGGAAATGAAAAACTGTTTTTT	CASSFTGNEKLFF